Included here is one T cell receptor (beta chain) sequence, with context. This sample was taken from a study of T cells in Graves' hyperthyroidism and ophthalmopathy. Study-level background: Pretreatment peripheral blood was obtained at initial diagnosis.

Germline assignment: CDR1 MGHRA and CDR2 YSYEKL. This CDR3 is 16 amino acids long. Trimming took off 0 bases at V and 5 bases at J, with 15 bases between the two ends. RNA transcripts yielded amplified TCR beta CDR3 regions. TCR CDR3 underwent first-round RT-PCR with the HTBI primer set. TCRdb redid the calling of the multiplex PCR reads with MiXCR, one entry per CDR3 protein. Here the sample spans about 250,000 distinct CDR3 sequences, 20% to 25% being singletons. This clonotype was sampled from a man under 40 with Graves' ophthalmopathy. The J gene is TRBJ2-3, the V gene TRBV4-1; D perhaps matches TRBD2 (7 bases). The sequenced material came from blood. CDR3 coding DNA: TGCGCCAGCAGCCAAGAGGGGGGGGGCTGGGGAGATACGCAGTATTTT. Translated, it gives CASSQEGGGWGDTQYF.